The rows below give T cell receptor beta chains drawn from one sample of a study of graft-versus-host responses after intestinal transplantation. Clones were read by immunoSEQ multiplex PCR, and TCRdb kept only the in-frame ones, dropping some. The table records some 96,000 clones, around nine tenths of them present only once. The sequencing here drew on PBMCs, taken approximately 470 days after intestinal transplant. The receptors derive from a human patient who received an intestinal transplant, so some T cells may come from the graft donor. CDR3s leave out the opening cysteine and the closing phenylalanine or tryptophan.

j_gene: TRBJ2-2; v_gene: TRBV9; CDR3aa: ASSVVAATGELF
j_gene: TRBJ1-5; v_gene: TRBV9; CDR3aa: ASGWGNQPQH
j_gene: TRBJ1-4; v_gene: TRBV19; CDR3aa: ASIPGDGEKLF
j_gene: TRBJ2-7; v_gene: TRBV11-2; CDR3aa: ASRGGGEFDEQY
j_gene: TRBJ1-2; v_gene: TRBV9; CDR3aa: ASSATSGGSGYT
j_gene: TRBJ2-5; v_gene: TRBV21-1; CDR3aa: ASKRSDKGIEGQY
j_gene: TRBJ1-2; v_gene: TRBV19; CDR3aa: ASSPTPGTAYGYT
j_gene: TRBJ1-4; v_gene: TRBV5-1; CDR3aa: ASSGMWGDEKLF
j_gene: TRBJ2-3; v_gene: TRBV6-1; CDR3aa: ASSEGWGGTGDTQY
j_gene: TRBJ2-1; v_gene: TRBV27; CDR3aa: ATLRDANEQF
j_gene: TRBJ1-2; v_gene: TRBV5-4; CDR3aa: ASSLGRGGMAGYT
j_gene: TRBJ1-1; v_gene: TRBV7-9; CDR3aa: ASRWGVTEAF
j_gene: TRBJ1-6; v_gene: TRBV7-9; CDR3aa: ASSFRGGNSPLH
j_gene: TRBJ1-6; v_gene: TRBV6-6; CDR3aa: ASSYEGPDSPLH
j_gene: TRBJ1-3; v_gene: TRBV7-8; CDR3aa: ASSLLASISGNTIY
j_gene: TRBJ2-7; v_gene: TRBV19; CDR3aa: ASSPRRQSHNSYEQY
j_gene: TRBJ2-3; v_gene: TRBV9; CDR3aa: ASSDRQGEGYTDTQY
j_gene: -; v_gene: TRBV7-8; CDR3aa: ASSLVFGWSSYEQY
j_gene: TRBJ1-3; v_gene: TRBV2; CDR3aa: ASSRRTGGSRDSGNTIY
j_gene: TRBJ2-7; v_gene: TRBV18; CDR3aa: ASSRRDGRAYEQY
j_gene: TRBJ2-6; v_gene: TRBV7-9; CDR3aa: ASSPRTGGSRANVLT
j_gene: TRBJ2-1; v_gene: TRBV5-1; CDR3aa: ASSAGTSRAGWVF
j_gene: TRBJ2-3; v_gene: TRBV9; CDR3aa: ASSVGGARADTQY
j_gene: TRBJ1-1; v_gene: TRBV6-6; CDR3aa: ASTLGYMGEAF
j_gene: TRBJ1-2; v_gene: TRBV4-1; CDR3aa: ASSPVGTYGYT
j_gene: TRBJ2-7; v_gene: TRBV21-1; CDR3aa: ASSYTGRGPSYEQY
j_gene: TRBJ1-3; v_gene: TRBV7-7; CDR3aa: ASSPLEGNTIY
j_gene: TRBJ2-2; v_gene: TRBV29-1; CDR3aa: SAHLGAAGELF
j_gene: TRBJ2-3; v_gene: TRBV7-3; CDR3aa: ASSHLGGRAEDTQY
j_gene: TRBJ2-2; v_gene: TRBV19; CDR3aa: ASSTGRSGELF
j_gene: -; v_gene: TRBV2; CDR3aa: ASIPADGYEQY
j_gene: TRBJ1-2; v_gene: TRBV6-6; CDR3aa: ASTLSQGYGYT
j_gene: TRBJ2-5; v_gene: TRBV19; CDR3aa: ASSPRTGGRETQY
j_gene: TRBJ1-4; v_gene: TRBV19; CDR3aa: ASSTDRNNMAKLF
j_gene: TRBJ1-5; v_gene: TRBV19; CDR3aa: ASSVSGAGQPQH
j_gene: TRBJ2-7; v_gene: TRBV2; CDR3aa: ASSEVTEQY
j_gene: TRBJ2-1; v_gene: TRBV4-1; CDR3aa: ASSQEALNEQF
j_gene: TRBJ1-2; v_gene: TRBV5-5; CDR3aa: ASSSTALDIYGYT
j_gene: TRBJ1-2; v_gene: TRBV9; CDR3aa: ASSTTGSDYGYT
j_gene: TRBJ2-3; v_gene: TRBV21-1; CDR3aa: AGGQGLSMH
j_gene: TRBJ1-1; v_gene: TRBV7-2; CDR3aa: ASSPGTGGEAF
j_gene: TRBJ1-1; v_gene: TRBV9; CDR3aa: ASSPPMNTEAF
j_gene: TRBJ2-5; v_gene: TRBV6-5; CDR3aa: ASSPTGPRGETQY
j_gene: TRBJ2-3; v_gene: TRBV14; CDR3aa: ASSPGPGLLTDTQY
j_gene: TRBJ1-2; v_gene: TRBV4-1; CDR3aa: ASSQVSGRPTNYGYT
j_gene: TRBJ2-7; v_gene: TRBV5-6; CDR3aa: ASSLAGNEQY
j_gene: TRBJ1-1; v_gene: TRBV6-5; CDR3aa: ASSYSGQGASEAF
j_gene: TRBJ1-2; v_gene: TRBV28; CDR3aa: ASSFTGNYGYT
j_gene: TRBJ1-1; v_gene: TRBV6-6; CDR3aa: ASSYSGGGNTEAF
j_gene: TRBJ1-2; v_gene: TRBV28; CDR3aa: ASRPSRGGYT
j_gene: TRBJ2-3; v_gene: TRBV6-6; CDR3aa: ASRRESPSTDTQY
j_gene: TRBJ1-2; v_gene: TRBV27; CDR3aa: ASSSRTGGLYGYT
j_gene: TRBJ1-5; v_gene: TRBV6-5; CDR3aa: ASSYSRADQPQH
j_gene: TRBJ2-3; v_gene: TRBV9; CDR3aa: ASSAQSGDWDTQY
j_gene: TRBJ1-4; v_gene: TRBV18; CDR3aa: ASSPQTEKLF